A single sample gave rise to the 10 T cell receptor beta chains below, sequenced in a study of blood T cell repertoires in COVID-19. The repertoire was sequenced with immunoSEQ multiplex PCR; TCRdb's copy has only in-frame clones and lacks some. This sample has 100,000 to 150,000 clones; 88% occur once, and the top ten carry about a tenth. Sequenced material: peripheral blood. These TCRs come from a man aged 45-65 years with acute or convalescent COVID-19.

This rearrangement joins TRBV11-2 to TRBJ1-1; 8 bases align to TRBD1. Germline V gene lookup returns CDR1 SGHAT and CDR2 FQNNGV. The CDR3 contains 15 residues. Trimming at V came to 5 bases and at J to 0 bases, leaving 5 bases not matched to a gene. The CDR3 protein is CASSARTGMNTEAFF. DNA of the CDR3: TGTGCCAGCAGCGCCCGGACAGGGATGAACACTGAAGCTTTCTTT.

The CDR3 reads CASSLLTSGNNEQFF. Written as DNA, the CDR3 is TGCGCCAGCAGCTTGCTGACTAGCGGAAACAATGAGCAGTTCTTC. This chain connects TRBV5-1 to TRBJ2-1; 9 bases fit TRBD2. The CDR3 length is 15 residues. J gave up 5 bases and V 1 base, and 4 bases lay outside the gene matches. Per germline, CDR1 SGHRS and CDR2 YFSETQ.

This rearrangement joins TRBV20-1 to TRBJ1-2; 12 bases are shared with TRBD1. This CDR3 is 18 amino acids long. The ends lost 3 bases at V and 4 bases at J; junction bases unmatched: 15. CDR1 is DFQATT and CDR2 is SNEGSKA in the germline V gene (reference sequence). CDR3 sequence: CSASIVGTGGLLGYGYTF. DNA of the CDR3: TGCAGTGCTAGTATCGTTGGGACAGGGGGCTTACTCGGCTATGGCTACACCTTC.

V usage is TRBV5-4 and J usage is TRBJ1-6; 9 bases map to TRBD1. Germline loops: CDR1 SGHNT, CDR2 YYREEE (reference sequence). The CDR3 is made up of 14 amino acids. The V and J ends lost 4 bases and 7 bases, in that order; junction bases with no gene match: 3. The CDR3, as DNA: TGTGCCAGCAGCCCTGGACAGGGGAATTCACCCCTCCACTTT. Translation gives CASSPGQGNSPLHF.

The chain carries TRBV30 and TRBJ1-4; maybe TRBD1 (6 bases). The CDR3 sequence is 14 residues long. The V and J ends lost 3 bases and 8 bases respectively, with 16 bases between them. In germline, CDR1 is GTSNPN, CDR2 SVGIG (reference sequence). This chain's CDR3 is CAWSRGGGWEKLFF. The CDR3 coding sequence is TGTGCCTGGAGCCGGGGAGGGGGATGGGAAAAACTGTTTTTT.

V is TRBV7-2 and J is TRBJ2-1; D is perhaps TRBD2 (5 bases). The ends were cut back, 4 bases at V and 8 bases at J, with 24 bases in the middle. This CDR3 is 17 amino acids long. The V gene's germline CDR1 is SGHTA and CDR2 FQGNSA. The CDR3 coding sequence is TGTGCCAGCAGCTCACCCCTTGCGAGGGTAGGAACAGATGAGCAGTTCTTC. Translated: CASSSPLARVGTDEQFF.

The chain combines TRBV5-1 with TRBJ1-1; D gene ambiguous. Germline CDR1 and CDR2: SGHRS and YFSETQ. CDR3 length equals 12 residues. Trimming left V 0 bases short and J 8 bases short, with 8 bases between. The DNA for the CDR3 is TGCGCCAGCAGCTTGGATTTCAGGGAAGCTTTCTTT. It translates to CASSLDFREAFF.

The chain recombines TRBV7-2 with TRBJ2-1; D is ambiguous. This CDR3 has 15 residues. Trimming removed 4 bases from V and 0 bases from J, with 10 bases in between. The germline CDR1 and CDR2 sequences are SGHTA and FQGNSA. The CDR3 DNA reads as TGTGCCAGCAGCTCTAGACCCAGCTCCTACAATGAGCAGTTCTTC. This encodes CASSSRPSSYNEQFF.

The chain combines TRBV5-1 with TRBJ2-3; D possibly corresponds to TRBD2 (7 bases). Germline V lookup: CDR1 SGHRS, CDR2 YFSETQ. The CDR3 is 17 amino acids. V lost 0 bases and J lost 1, with 15 bases in between. The CDR3 nucleotides are TGCGCCAGCAGCTTGGCCTCAGGGGCGGGGGGCACAGATACGCAGTATTTT. It yields the protein CASSLASGAGGTDTQYF.

The J gene is TRBJ1-4, the V gene TRBV29-1; TRBD1 matches 9 bases. V lost 6 bases, J lost 0 bases, and 5 bases stayed unmatched. The germline V gene encodes CDR1 SQVTM and CDR2 ANQGSEA. This CDR3 region has 15 residues. In DNA, the CDR3 is TGCAGCGTGGGGACAGGGCCTGCAACTAATGAAAAACTGTTTTTT. Protein sequence: CSVGTGPATNEKLFF.